This T cell receptor (beta chain) is drawn from a study of shared clonotypes between healthy human individuals. The study, taken as a whole, reports: An expected dependence of interdonor clonotype sharing on sequencing depth was noted.

Around 29,000 T cell genomes, or approximately 300 ng DNA, went into unsorted PBMC replicate PCRs. Data came from immunoSEQ multiplex PCR; TCRdb stores just in-frame clones and leaves some out. The sample holds fewer than 650,000 clones, 76% seen once. CDR1 and CDR2 (germline): MGHDK, SYGVNS. The CDR3 has 14 residues. V lost 6 bases and J lost 15, with 24 bases in between. This clone appeared many times. Its antigen is currently unknown. The gene calls are TRBV25-1 and TRBJ2-1; maybe TRBD1 (6 bases). Source material: PBMCs. This receptor was taken from a woman aged 40 to 50 in good health. Some clones in this sample may be carry-over from other donors' samples. This chain's CDR3 is CASRPQGTPHLRFF. The CDR3 DNA sequence: TGTGCCAGCAGACCGCAGGGGACCCCTCATTTGCGGTTCTTC. Variable domain in full (rest from reference TRBV25-1 and TRBJ2-1): EADIYQTPRYLVIGTGKKITLECSQTMGHDKMYWYQQDPGMELHLIHYSYGVNSTEKGDLSSESTVSRIRTEHFPLTLESARPSHTSQYLCASRPQGTPHLRFFGPGTRLTVL.